Each of the 14 T cell receptor beta chains below was sequenced from the same sample in a study of blood T cell repertoires in COVID-19. The method was immunoSEQ multiplex PCR; TCRdb's version includes in-frame clones alone and lacks a portion of them. The sample has 85,000 to 120,000 clones, roughly 80% seen once. The sequencing input was peripheral blood. The receptors derive from a human donor in a cohort sampled during active COVID-19.

This clone occurred once. The chain joins TRBV5-6 to TRBJ2-7; 9 bases fit TRBD1. Trimming cost V 2 bases and J 6 bases; bases outside gene matches: 15. CDR3 size: 17 residues. The germline V gene has CDR1 SGHDT and CDR2 YYEEEE. This chain's CDR3 is CASSFGTGGAPRGEQYF. CDR3 DNA sequence: TGTGCCAGCAGCTTTGGCACAGGGGGCGCTCCCCGGGGCGAGCAGTACTTC.

The V call is TRBV10-3, the J call TRBJ1-3; perhaps TRBD1 as D (5 bases). The germline gives CDR1 ENHRY, CDR2 SYGVKD. Trimming took 4 bases from V and 8 from J, leaving 21 bases between them. The CDR3 spans 16 residues. The CDR3 nucleotides are TGTGCCATCAGTGTAGAAGCCCTAGGGGTTGGTGACACCATATATTTT. Translation gives CAISVEALGVGDTIYF.

The CDR3 here is CASSIRTGRSQGYTF. In DNA form, the CDR3 reads TGTGCCAGCAGTATCCGGACAGGCCGGAGCCAGGGCTACACCTTC. The chain joins TRBV6-5 to TRBJ1-2; 7 bases agree with TRBD1. Trimming at V came to 5 bases and at J to 8 bases, leaving 14 bases not matched to a gene. This CDR3 has 15 residues. From germline, CDR1 is MNHEY and CDR2 SVGAGI.

Details on this clone: Other DNA sequences within the sample encode an identical CDR3. The chain links TRBV2 to TRBJ1-1, with 9 nucleotides matching TRBD1. The CDR3 is 13 amino acids. Unmatched junction bases numbered 4, after V lost 6 bases and J lost 5 bases. Germline-derived CDR1 and CDR2 are SNHLY and FYNNEI. The CDR3 DNA reads TGTGCCAGCAGGACAGGGGGAGATACTGAAGCTTTCTTT. Encoded protein: CASRTGGDTEAFF.

The chain recombines TRBV18 with TRBJ1-1; 8 bases are a match to TRBD1. The junction had 10 bases not matched to a gene; V was cut back by 8 bases and J by 5 bases. This CDR3 has 14 amino acids. Looked up from germline, CDR1 is KGHSH and CDR2 is LQKENI. The CDR3 loop reads CASVGQGRRTEAFF. CDR3 DNA sequence: TGTGCCAGCGTCGGACAGGGTAGGAGGACTGAAGCTTTCTTT.

This rearrangement joins TRBV7-2 to TRBJ2-1; D is possibly TRBD2 (7 bases). With 1 base removed from V and 4 bases from J, the gap between germline ends came to 11 bases. The CDR3 contains 15 residues. Germline CDR1 reads SGHTA; CDR2 reads FQGNSA. The CDR3 sequence: CASSLGAGAYNEQFF. The CDR3, as DNA: TGTGCCAGCAGCTTAGGCGCGGGGGCTTACAATGAGCAGTTCTTC.

The CDR3 nucleotides are TGTGCCAGCAGCGGCTGGACTAGCGGGGGAGAGACCCAGTACTTC. Its protein product is CASSGWTSGGETQYF. V gene TRBV9 combines with J gene TRBJ2-5; 13 nucleotides align to TRBD2. V lost 3 bases to trimming and J lost 4 bases; unmatched junction nucleotides: 3. Germline loops: CDR1 SGDLS, CDR2 YYNGEE. This CDR3 has 15 residues.

The J gene is TRBJ1-6, the V gene TRBV6-5; TRBD1 might be the D (5 bases). The CDR3 length is 15 residues. Germline CDR1 MNHEY, CDR2 SVGAGI. The V end was cut by 0 bases, the J end by 9 bases, with 12 bases between. CDR3 loop: CASSYSGVGPSPLHF. In DNA form, the CDR3 reads TGTGCCAGCAGTTACTCGGGTGTGGGGCCTTCACCCCTCCACTTT.

The rearrangement joins TRBV27 to TRBJ1-2, with D perhaps matching TRBD1 (5 bases). The V and J ends lost 4 bases and 8 bases respectively, with 17 bases between them. This CDR3 comprises 14 residues. Germline CDR1 MNHEY, CDR2 SMNVEV (reference sequence). CDR3 region: CASSSQGDLFGYTF. CDR3 DNA sequence: TGTGCCAGCAGTTCCCAGGGTGACCTTTTCGGCTACACCTTC.

The DNA for the CDR3 is TGTGCCAGCAGCGTGGGACAGATCTACAATGAGCAGTTCTTC. It codes for CASSVGQIYNEQFF. The chain links TRBV9 to TRBJ2-1; 7 bases are a match to TRBD1. With 2 bases clipped from V and 3 bases from J, the junction kept 2 bases outside the gene matches. The germline V gene encodes CDR1 SGDLS and CDR2 YYNGEE. The CDR3 has 14 amino acids. The full variable domain, rest sourced from reference TRBV9 and TRBJ2-1, is DSGVTQTPKHLITATGQRVTLRCSPRSGDLSVYWYQQSLDQGLQFLIQYYNGEERAKGNILERFSAQQFPDLHSELNLSSLELGDSALYFCASSVGQIYNEQFFGPGTRLTVL.

The chain is built from TRBV7-3 and TRBJ2-2; possibly TRBD2 for D (6 bases). The germline V and J ends were trimmed by 1 base and 6 bases, with 9 bases remaining between them. CDR1 is SGHTA and CDR2 is FQGTGA in the germline V gene. The CDR3 has 14 amino acids. CDR3 protein: CASSLMGGPGELFF. Written as DNA, the CDR3 is TGTGCCAGCAGCTTAATGGGAGGACCCGGGGAGCTGTTTTTT.

The chain couples TRBV19 to TRBJ1-5, with 8 nucleotides matching TRBD1. In germline, CDR1 is LNHDA, CDR2 SQIVND (reference sequence). The CDR3 is 15 residues long. V lost 4 bases and J lost 5; bases outside the gene matches: 7. In DNA form, the CDR3 reads TGTGCCAGTAGTACACGCATACAGGGGGATCAGCCCCAGCATTTT. Translating gives CASSTRIQGDQPQHF.

This clone was found a few times. The chain recombines TRBV19 with TRBJ1-5, with D unclear. The germline V gene encodes CDR1 LNHDA and CDR2 SQIVND (reference sequence). CDR3 length: 15 amino acids. V dropped 6 bases and J dropped 0 bases, with 12 bases sitting between them. The CDR3: CASSRSEYSNQPQHF. The CDR3 DNA reads as TGTGCCAGTAGCCGATCAGAATATAGCAATCAGCCCCAGCATTTT.

This clone was seen a handful of times. The V gene is TRBV7-2, the J gene TRBJ2-1; D is possibly TRBD2 (5 bases). Trimming cost V 5 bases and J 0 bases, with 14 bases left between them. The germline gives CDR1 SGHTA, CDR2 FQGNSA. The CDR3 is 16 residues long. The CDR3 spells CASSQRTGSSYNEQFF. CDR3 coding DNA: TGTGCCAGCAGCCAGAGGACGGGAAGCTCCTACAATGAGCAGTTCTTC. Looking up the rest from reference TRBV7-2 and TRBJ2-1 gives the full variable domain: GAGVSQSPSNKVTEKGKDVELRCDPISGHTALYWYRQSLGQGLEFLIYFQGNSAPDKSGLPSDRFSAERTGGSVSTLTIQRTQQEDSAVYLCASSQRTGSSYNEQFFGPGTRLTVL.